These 18 T cell receptor beta chains were sequenced from one sample in a study of shared clonotypes between healthy human individuals. Assay used: immunoSEQ multiplex PCR; TCRdb lists only in-frame clones, some missing. The profile covers approximately 2.5 million clones, with under 95% appearing a single time and 0.36% taken by the ten largest. The specimen sequenced was naive CD4+ T cells from PBMCs. Subset indicated: CD45RA+ positively selected. Receptors were obtained from a man aged 18 to 30 in good health. Some clones in this sample may be carry-over from other donors' samples.

This chain joins TRBV29-1 and TRBJ2-5; D gene unclear. CDR3 length: 11 residues. Deletions cut 8 bases from V and 2 bases from J, with 9 bases between. CDR1 is SQVTM and CDR2 is ANQGSEA in the germline V gene. The CDR3 DNA reads as TGCAGCCTGGGGAATCAAGAGACCCAGTACTTC. This translates into CSLGNQETQYF.

The V and J genes are TRBV6-1 and TRBJ2-1, with 7 positions matching TRBD1. V gave up 6 bases and J gave up 5 bases; unmatched junction bases: 7. Germline assignment: CDR1 MNHNS and CDR2 SASEGT. The CDR3 covers 14 residues. The CDR3 is CASRGGAFHNEQFF. CDR3 in DNA: TGTGCCAGCAGAGGGGGCGCGTTCCACAATGAGCAGTTCTTC.

The chain links TRBV27 to TRBJ2-7; either TRBD1 or TRBD2 may fit D (7 bases each). Deletions cut 8 bases from V and 2 bases from J, with 16 bases between. Germline lookup yields CDR1 MNHEY and CDR2 SMNVEV (reference sequence). The CDR3 covers 14 residues. The CDR3 sequence is CASGPQGGAYEQYF. The DNA of the CDR3 is TGTGCCAGCGGTCCCCAGGGGGGGGCCTACGAGCAGTACTTC.

The genes are TRBV2 and TRBJ1-5; unclear D gene. Trimming took 5 bases from V and 4 from J, leaving 12 bases between them. This CDR3 has 14 residues. CDR1 and CDR2 (germline): SNHLY, FYNNEI. CDR3 sequence (DNA): TGTGCCAGCAGTCTCTACGGACTGAATCAGCCCCAGCATTTT. This sequence encodes CASSLYGLNQPQHF.

V usage is TRBV27 and J usage is TRBJ1-3; perhaps TRBD1 as D (5 bases). CDR3 length: 13 residues. The germline gives CDR1 MNHEY, CDR2 SMNVEV (reference sequence). V was shortened by 6 bases and J by 4 bases, with 10 bases between the two germline ends. Here the CDR3 reads CASRPAGGNTIYF. The CDR3 coding sequence is TGTGCCAGCAGGCCGGCAGGGGGAAACACCATATATTTT.

The rearrangement uses TRBV5-1 and TRBJ2-1; no definite D call. V was trimmed by 1 base and J by 0 bases, leaving 8 bases between them. CDR1 is SGHRS and CDR2 is YFSETQ in the germline V gene. The CDR3 totals 15 residues. The CDR3: CASSLLVHSYNEQFF. Written as DNA, the CDR3 is TGCGCCAGCAGCTTGTTGGTCCACTCCTACAATGAGCAGTTCTTC.

This clone was seen more than once but under ten times. This CDR3 reads CANQGTSNTGELFF. The CDR3 coding sequence is TGTGCCAATCAAGGGACATCGAACACCGGGGAGCTGTTTTTT. V and J are TRBV18 and TRBJ2-2, with a possible D match to TRBD1 (6 bases). Germline loops: CDR1 KGHSH, CDR2 LQKENI. Trimming left V 10 bases short and J 0 bases short, with 12 bases between. The CDR3 loop spans 14 amino acids.

The rearrangement links TRBV27 to TRBJ2-7; 8 nucleotides line up with TRBD1. The germline CDR1 and CDR2 sequences are MNHEY and SMNVEV (reference sequence). The ends lost 7 bases at V and 5 bases at J; junction bases unmatched: 10. This CDR3 region has 14 residues. DNA of the CDR3: TGTGCCAGCACCCGGTGGCAGGGGGCCGACGAGCAGTACTTC. Protein product: CASTRWQGADEQYF.

This rearrangement joins TRBV21-1 to TRBJ2-3; no DNA check was done on the table's D call, TRBD2. TRBV21-1 is noted as a pseudogene. This CDR3 region has 14 residues. CDR3 DNA sequence: TGTGCCAGCAGCCCACGGGTCCGCACAGATACGCAGTATTTT. This sequence encodes CASSPRVRTDTQYF.

In this sample, this clone turned up once. This sequence joins TRBV9 and TRBJ1-2, with D perhaps matching TRBD1 (5 bases). CDR3 length equals 15 residues. The V gene lost 4 bases and the J gene lost 2 bases, with 15 bases spanning the gap. Per the germline V gene, CDR1 is SGDLS and CDR2 is YYNGEE. In DNA, the CDR3 is TGTGCCAGCAGCCCCTGGGGGACGGCGAACTATGGCTACACCTTC. Translating it yields CASSPWGTANYGYTF.

The chain employs TRBV5-5 and TRBJ2-3, with a tentative D call TRBD2 (6 bases). Germline V gene sequence: CDR1 SGHKS, CDR2 YYEKEE (reference sequence). The CDR3 sequence is 15 residues long. The germline V and J ends were trimmed by 4 bases and 0 bases, with 12 bases remaining between them. As DNA, the CDR3 is TGTGCCAGCAGCGGGGGGACGGCTAGCACAGATACGCAGTATTTT. Its translation: CASSGGTASTDTQYF.

The V call is TRBV5-1, the J call TRBJ2-7; possibly TRBD1 for D (5 bases). In germline, CDR1 is SGHRS, CDR2 YFSETQ. This CDR3 has 15 amino acids. Deletions cut 0 bases from V and 2 bases from J, with 12 bases between. For the CDR3, the DNA is TGCGCCAGCAGCTTGGTGGCAGGGCAAGCCTACGAGCAGTACTTC. Translated, it gives CASSLVAGQAYEQYF.

Worth noting for this clone: The sample contains more than one DNA sequence encoding this CDR3. This chain uses TRBV5-1 with TRBJ2-5; D remains ambiguous. V shed 0 bases and J shed 0 bases, with 6 bases lying between them. The germline V gene encodes CDR1 SGHRS and CDR2 YFSETQ. The length of the CDR3 is 14 residues. In DNA, the CDR3 is TGCGCCAGCAGCTTGGTCTCAAACCAAGAGACCCAGTACTTC. Translation: CASSLVSNQETQYF.

The chain links TRBV11-2 to TRBJ2-7, with TRBD1 matching over 8 bases. The CDR3 contains 14 residues. Germline-derived CDR1 and CDR2 are SGHAT and FQNNGV. Trimming cost V 3 bases and J 3 bases; bases outside gene matches: 4. This CDR3 is CASSFRGRIYEQYF. The CDR3 coding sequence is TGTGCCAGCAGCTTCAGGGGGCGCATCTACGAGCAGTACTTC.

J is TRBJ2-5 and V is TRBV7-2, with D tentatively TRBD1 (6 bases). The CDR3 length is 14 residues. V was clipped by 5 bases and J by 5 bases, with 15 bases between them. Germline V gene data show CDR1 as SGHTA and CDR2 as FQGNSA. CDR3 coding DNA: TGTGCCAGCAGCCCCCCCCTGGGGGCGGAGACCCAGTACTTC. Translated, it gives CASSPPLGAETQYF.

The chain couples TRBV27 to TRBJ1-6, with D maybe TRBD1 (6 bases). The germline V and J ends were trimmed by 0 bases and 5 bases, with 14 bases remaining between them. The germline V gene encodes CDR1 MNHEY and CDR2 SMNVEV (reference sequence). The CDR3 extends over 17 amino acids. The CDR3 loop reads CASSLSAGAINNSPLHF. CDR3 sequence (DNA): TGTGCCAGCAGTTTATCAGCAGGGGCTATAAATAATTCACCCCTCCACTTT.

This chain connects TRBV27 to TRBJ2-7; 12 bases align to TRBD2. Per germline, CDR1 MNHEY and CDR2 SMNVEV (reference sequence). This CDR3 has 14 residues. Trimming took 6 bases from V and 9 from J; bases not matched to a gene: 9. The CDR3 loop is CASSRLAGETVQYF. DNA for the CDR3: TGTGCCAGCAGCCGACTAGCGGGAGAAACAGTGCAGTACTTC.

Details on this clone: The sample carries other DNA sequences with the same CDR3. The chain has TRBV9 and TRBJ2-3; D is ambiguous. This CDR3 has 14 residues. Trimming left V 0 bases short and J 0 bases short, with 5 bases between. Germline V gene lookup returns CDR1 SGDLS and CDR2 YYNGEE. DNA for the CDR3: TGTGCCAGCAGCGTAGCCCGTAGCACAGATACGCAGTATTTT. The encoded protein is CASSVARSTDTQYF.